This TCR beta chain emerged from a study of blood T cell repertoires in COVID-19. About the study: Nucleic acid was either cDNA or gDNA, and it came from T cells, B-cell-depleted T cells, or PBMCs.

CDR3 length: 14 residues. Germline V gene lookup returns CDR1 MDHEN and CDR2 SYDVKM. The junction had 5 bases not matched to a gene; V was cut back by 3 bases and J by 8 bases. The authors' processing: The authors estimated nucleated cell counts from reference gene primer amplification. Assay used: immunoSEQ multiplex PCR; TCRdb lists only in-frame clones, some missing. Clone size and the V and J calls come from that table; the DNA yielded D and trimming. The sample carries just under 65,000 clones, roughly 76% recorded once. The sample comprised peripheral blood. This sequence originates from an elderly woman with acute or convalescent COVID-19. This rearrangement joins TRBV28 to TRBJ1-4; 8 nucleotides align to TRBD1. CDR3 protein: CASSLGQDTEKLFF. DNA of the CDR3: TGTGCCAGCAGTTTGGGACAGGACACCGAAAAACTGTTTTTT.